This T cell receptor beta chain was profiled in a study of OX40 agonist ivuxolimab in advanced cancers. In terms of the full investigation: Ivuxolimab was an agonistic, fully human IgG2 monoclonal antibody directed against OX40 (CD134), a costimulatory receptor. Intravenous ivuxolimab was administered to patients every 2 weeks at six dose levels: 0.01, 0.1, 0.3, 1.5, 3 and 10 mg/kg. Of the roughly 51 patients in dose escalation, 19 had hepatocellular carcinoma, some 15 had melanoma, 9 had renal cell carcinoma and 9 had head and neck cancer. In the dose-escalation cohort, 82.7% of patients were male, and the mean age was roughly 60 years, with a range of roughly 20 to 80. Patients were allowed to have had prior anti-PD-1, anti-PD-L1 or anti-CTLA-4 therapy, and about 40% of the dose-escalation patients had been treated with checkpoint inhibitors. Three dose-escalation patients achieved partial responses, one with hepatocellular carcinoma and two with cutaneous melanoma. The purpose of peripheral TCRbeta sequencing was to test whether ivuxolimab changed TCR sequence diversity and led to clonal T-cell expansion. The monotherapy dose-escalation portion (N ≈ 55 patients) of the phase I ivuxolimab trial is reported in the paper. Paper-wide results and their limitations: Which antigens the clonally expanded peripheral T cells were specific for was not determined. After ivuxolimab, more expanded clones were found on average in CD8+ T cells than in CD4+ T cells. At doses of 0.1 to 3.0 mg/kg, clonal expansion of both CD4+ and CD8+ T cells in blood was seen between baseline and week 6. Low levels of normalized T-cell clonal expansion were also seen in some patients who did not respond. In the 0.1-3.0 mg/kg groups, partial responders were among the patients with the lowest normalized peripheral clonal expansion, particularly in CD8+ T cells.

From the cysteine through the phenylalanine, the CDR3 covers 14 amino acids. The DNA shown is the 42-base CDR3, in frame from base 1. V was cut back by 4 bases and J by 6 bases, leaving a gap of 13 bases between them. CDR1 and CDR2 are drawn from the germline V gene: MNHNS, SASEGT. A note on this clone: The antigen it binds to is not known. Nothing much larger sits one base from this clone, and base qualities are not available.

For sequencing of the TCRbeta CDR3 region, genomic DNA was extracted from the sorted cells. The immunoSEQ Assay was used for sequencing of TCRbeta CDR3 regions. What TCRdb holds here is the immuneACCESS table cut down to in-frame rearrangements. Part of the clones is not present; checked against another copy, under half of the missing clones reflect an unresolved V gene, and the others are unexplained. The sample contains about 82,000 clones, approximately 90% of them found a single time. Over 8.5% of the sample is held by the ten biggest clonotypes. Patients with autoimmune disease history or receiving systemic immunosuppression were excluded from the trial. Peripheral blood for TCR sequencing was collected from all dose cohorts at baseline, on cycle 4 day 1, and on cycle 7 day 1. Samples came from an open-label, multicenter, first-in-human phase I dose-escalation trial of ivuxolimab. The trial enrolled adults with locally advanced or metastatic head and neck squamous cell, hepatocellular, melanoma or renal cell carcinoma. Before TCR sequencing, CD4+ T cells and CD8+ T cells from peripheral blood were sorted into separate populations.

This sequence originates from an adult with an advanced solid tumor such as melanoma, head and neck, liver or kidney cancer. Recombination joined TRBV6-1 with TRBJ2-1; D gene: possibly TRBD1, on 6 matching bases. Sequencing used CD4+ or CD8+ T cells sorted from blood, obtained in a trial of the OX40 agonist ivuxolimab. The CDR3 reads CASSADRGGNEQFF. Here is the DNA: TGTGCCAGCAGTGCGGACAGAGGTGGCAATGAGCAGTTCTTC.